Detailed here is one T cell receptor beta chain. No antigen is known for it. Deletions cut 4 bases from V and 7 bases from J, with 11 bases between. The germline V gene encodes CDR1 ENHRY and CDR2 SYGVKD. The length of the CDR3 is 13 residues. Total RNA was isolated from each sample in quantities of at least 5 micrograms. This specimen comes from a study of blood T cells in healthy people across ages. Study-level results: Aged donors had fewer naive CD4+ cells and lower diversity than long-lived donors. Unsorted PBMCs prevented conclusive naive versus antigen-experienced comparison.

The use of a sample-barcoded 5' primer and a J-beta primer mix characterized a second PCR of 7 to 11 cycles. TCRdb reprocessed the 5' RACE reads with MiXCR, giving one entry per CDR3 protein. The table includes 900,000 to 950,000 distinct CDR3 sequences, about 29% detected once. These data were also reused for a study on T cells of mothers and their children.

The chain uses TRBV10-3 and TRBJ1-3, with TRBD1 as a possible D gene (5 bases). The sequence derives from a middle-aged woman in good health. Sequenced material: blood. DNA for the CDR3: TGTGCCATCAGTGCAGGGAATCTCAACACCATATATTTT. The encoded protein is CAISAGNLNTIYF.